This TCR beta chain is from a study of T cells in Graves' hyperthyroidism and ophthalmopathy (dated by TCRdb to between 2018 and 2021). With respect to the entire study: Peripheral blood was collected at initial diagnosis, before any treatment. To identify TCR V-J signatures that set the groups apart, the researchers used a discovery cohort of more than 95 patients, made up of 40 to 45 with Graves' ophthalmopathy and some 60 with stable Graves' hyperthyroidism. An independent validation cohort of around 19 hyperthyroidism patients and some 15 patients who later progressed to ophthalmopathy tested prospective prediction of ophthalmopathy. The roughly 91 discovery patients were randomly divided into training and test sets at a 7:3 ratio. In roughly six Graves' hyperthyroidism patients, the study also compared T-cell repertoires from thyroid tissue with T-cell repertoires from blood. After sampling, hyperthyroidism patients received methimazole starting at 30 mg daily, and ophthalmopathy patients received high-dose intravenous methylprednisolone. The paper reports TCR Vbeta CDR3 sequencing of 140 or so peripheral blood samples: around 45 ophthalmopathy, about 75 hyperthyroidism and around 17 progressor patients. Findings and caveats that apply to the study as a whole: A 13 V-J signature model separated ophthalmopathy from stable hyperthyroidism, with about 88% sensitivity and 81.08% specificity in cross-validation and 80%/75% in testing. Blood samples also contained most of the expanded thyroid clonotypes (frequency above 0.001), which suggests that blood repertoires may reflect thyroid immune responses. Sample size was not statistically predetermined, and investigators were not blinded to group allocation. During validation, the model predicted progression to ophthalmopathy a median of roughly six months ahead of onset, with approximately 70% sensitivity and around 73% specificity.

The TCR beta CDR3 regions were amplified from the RNA transcripts. For the first round of RT-PCR on the TCR CDR3, the HTBI primer set was used together with the Qiagen OneStep RT-PCR kit. Libraries were constructed in a second round of multiplex PCR, after which size selection and purification were performed. Paired-end sequencing of the libraries was performed with 100 bp reads on an Illumina HiSeq2000. Per the source publication's procedure: SOAPnuke was used to process the raw data, with reads discarded if the reads contained adapters or uncalled bases, had a mean Phred below 15, or lacked an exact constant-primer or identifier match. COPE v1.2.5 was used to merge the high-quality paired reads, and each unique nucleotide sequence was defined as a clonotype. MiTCR v1.1 was used to align clonotypes to the IMGT TRBV, TRBD and TRBJ reference segments. The analysis was restricted to V-J combinations with a frequency above 0.0001, which together covered just over 98% of the repertoires. The TCS score was defined as F50 (clonal expansion) divided by E x V (chaos), with BLOSUM62-based TCRdist calculated between CDR3 peptides within each V-J. Welch's t-statistics and random forest reduced roughly 540 V-J features to about 12, which were used in a naive Bayes classifier (R e1071). TCRdb itself trimmed the public reads at Q25 with fastp, ran MiXCR and retained productive beta chains. One record per CDR3 amino acid sequence lists the most common genes and DNA. The V and J calls and clone size are TCRdb's, not the authors'. The sample table holds roughly 130,000 distinct CDR3 sequences, of which over 20% were seen once. The ten largest account for about 70% of the sample.

The hyperthyroidism patients were between 18 and 65 years old and newly diagnosed, with a disease duration of less than 2 months. Any patient with an uncontrolled infection, another autoimmune disease, pregnancy or lactation was excluded. Diagnoses were established on the basis of clinical symptoms, serum thyroxine and TRAb, thyroid ultrasound, and orbital computed tomography. Blood from progressor patients was collected at the time of first diagnosis with hyperthyroidism, before any ophthalmopathy symptoms had appeared. PBMCs were separated from under 12 ml of fresh peripheral blood using Ficoll-Paque density gradient centrifugation. Progressor patients were first diagnosed with Graves' hyperthyroidism and then developed ophthalmopathy during follow-up. Total RNA was extracted using Trizol reagent, and RNA quality was assessed on an Agilent 2100 Bioanalyzer. This clonotype has a count of ten or more. Its antigen is still unknown. No much larger clonotype is one base removed from it; base qualities were not supplied.

The CDR3 has 15 amino acids, counting the end cysteine and phenylalanine. Just the 45-base CDR3 DNA is kept, in frame starting at base 1. CDR1 and CDR2 are drawn from the germline V gene (reference sequence): SEHNR, FQNEAQ. The junction carries 14 bases between V and J, which are trimmed by 3 bases and 6 bases respectively. This receptor was obtained from a woman in her 50s with Graves' hyperthyroidism that later progressed to Graves' ophthalmopathy. Material: blood. This sequence uses TRBV7-9 and TRBJ2-2, with a weak D call of TRBD1 (6 bases match). The CDR3 corresponds to CASSFPGDEAGELFF. The DNA reads as follows: TGTGCCAGCAGCTTTCCAGGGGACGAAGCCGGGGAGCTGTTTTTT.